This T cell receptor beta chain was obtained from a study of radiotherapy plus CTLA-4 blockade in lung cancer. The germline V gene encodes CDR1 LGHNT and CDR2 FRNRAP. This CDR3 has 16 residues. V lost 0 bases, J lost 9 bases, and 10 bases stayed unmatched. This clone was seen more than once but under ten times. The method was immunoSEQ multiplex PCR; TCRdb's version includes in-frame clones alone and lacks a portion of them. Of some 70,000 clones in the sample, around 83% were seen once. The sequences come from peripheral blood, collected from a patient treated with radiotherapy plus ipilimumab. This chain joins TRBV12-5 and TRBJ2-1, with 8 positions matching TRBD2. The TCR sequence derives from a human donor with non-small cell lung cancer who had a partial response to radiotherapy plus ipilimumab. CDR3 bases: TGTGCTAGTGGTTTGGTATCGGTAGCGGGAAAGGTTGAGCAGTTCTTC. Translation gives CASGLVSVAGKVEQFF.